Below, one T cell receptor beta chain is given with its context. The data stem from a study of cytomegalovirus exposure and HLA in healthy donors. Researchers ran the PCR with 60 Vbeta and 13 Jbeta primers. The repertoire was sequenced with immunoSEQ multiplex PCR; TCRdb's copy has only in-frame clones and lacks some. This sample has 130,000 to 150,000 clones, with almost 85% found just once. Germline values: CDR1 SGHNT, CDR2 YYREEE (reference sequence). Trimming took off 0 bases at V and 4 bases at J, with 16 bases between the two ends. CDR3 size: 16 residues. The source of this sequence is a woman in her fifties or sixties in good health and CMV-seropositive. Sequencing was carried out using PBMCs. V is TRBV5-4 and J is TRBJ1-2, with D possibly being TRBD1 (6 bases). The CDR3 region is CASSLGTRQDRYGYTF. The CDR3 DNA is TGTGCCAGCAGCTTGGGGACCCGACAGGATCGCTATGGCTACACCTTC.